What follows are 21 T cell receptor beta chains derived from one specimen sequenced in a study of blood T cells in healthy people across ages. It was with a sample-barcoded 5' primer and a J-beta primer mix that a second PCR of roughly 7 to 12 cycles was run. TCRdb re-called the 5' RACE reads through MiXCR, storing one row per CDR3 protein. The repertoire has more than 550,000 distinct CDR3 sequences, 22% of them found once; the top ten carry about 22%. Sequencing used blood. The receptors stem from a man aged 70 or older in good health.

A few counts support this clonotype. The V call is TRBV27, the J call TRBJ2-5; D is undetermined. Matching the DNA end better, TRBJ2-7 makes the J call doubtful. CDR3 length: 20 residues. Germline V gene data show CDR1 as MNHEY and CDR2 as SMNVEV (reference sequence). CDR3 amino acids: CASSLGLIIPSGLSSYEQYV. CDR3 sequence (DNA): TGTGCCAGCAGTTTAGGTCTGATTATCCCCTCTGGCCTGAGCTCCTACGAGCAGTACGTC.

This clonotype was detected only a few times. The chain joins TRBV15 to TRBJ1-4; D is unresolved. CDR3 length: 14 amino acids. Trimming removed 9 bases from V and 0 bases from J, with 11 bases in between. Germline loops: CDR1 LNHNV, CDR2 YYDKDF (reference sequence). CDR3 nucleotide sequence: TGTGCCACGACCCGGTTTGCAACTAATGAAAAACTGTTTTTT. It encodes CATTRFATNEKLFF.

The sample holds a few counts of this clonotype. This sequence joins TRBV20-1 and TRBJ2-4, with 10 nucleotides matching TRBD2. In germline, CDR1 is DFQATT, CDR2 SNEGSKA (reference sequence). Unmatched junction bases numbered 17, after V lost 3 bases and J lost 0 bases. The CDR3 extends over 20 amino acids. The CDR3 spells CSASSGLAGDLILAKNIQYF. The CDR3 region has the DNA TGCAGTGCTAGTTCGGGCCTAGCGGGAGACTTAATACTAGCCAAAAACATTCAGTACTTC.

V is TRBV6-2 or TRBV6-3 and J is TRBJ2-1; 8 bases are a match to TRBD2. V trimming: 11 bases; J trimming: 1 base; junction bases outside the gene matches: 7. Germline loops: CDR1 MNHEY, CDR2 SVGEGT. CDR3 length: 14 residues. In DNA form, the CDR3 reads TGTGCCGCACGCCGGGGGGGGTCCTACAATGAGCAGTTCTTC. It is translated as CAARRGGSYNEQFF.

This clonotype was detected only a few times. The chain is built from TRBV13 and TRBJ2-3, with no clear D. The CDR3 is 13 amino acids. The germline V gene encodes CDR1 PRHDT and CDR2 FYEKMQ (reference sequence). Trimming took 5 bases from V and 5 from J, leaving 11 bases between them. The CDR3 spells CASSRRTRDTQYF. The DNA of the CDR3 is TGTGCCAGCAGCCGTCGCACGAGAGATACGCAGTATTTT.

This clonotype was counted a few times. The V call is TRBV6-5, the J call TRBJ2-7, with D possibly being TRBD2 (6 bases). The CDR3 consists of 14 residues. Deletions cut 5 bases from V and 2 bases from J, with 13 bases between. Germline V gene sequence: CDR1 MNHEY, CDR2 SVGAGI. The CDR3 nucleotides read TGTGCCAGCAGTACCCGGGGGAAGACCTACGAGCAGTACTTC. Translation: CASSTRGKTYEQYF.

V gene TRBV28 combines with J gene TRBJ2-6, with TRBD1 matching over 7 bases. Germline V gene data show CDR1 as MDHEN and CDR2 as SYDVKM. Trimming removed 6 bases from V and 0 bases from J; junction bases left unmatched: 8. This CDR3 comprises 17 residues. In DNA, the CDR3 is TGTGCCAGCAGGAGGACAGGTTTTTCCTCTGGGGCCAACGTCCTGACTTTC. This gives the protein CASRRTGFSSGANVLTF.

In this sample, this clonotype turned up a few times. The V gene is TRBV7-6, the J gene TRBJ2-5; TRBD1 is a possible D gene (5 bases). The CDR3 is made up of 15 amino acids. Trimming took off 1 base at V and 2 bases at J, with 11 bases between the two ends. In germline, CDR1 is SGHVS, CDR2 FNYEAQ. The chain's CDR3 is CASSLGRRTQETQYF. CDR3 in DNA: TGTGCCAGCAGCTTAGGTCGGCGGACACAAGAGACCCAGTACTTC.

The chain combines TRBV7-2 with TRBJ2-7, with 7 bases identical to TRBD1. Unmatched junction bases numbered 10, after V lost 6 bases and J lost 2 bases. This CDR3 is 15 amino acids long. In germline, CDR1 is SGHTA, CDR2 FQGNSA. CDR3 amino acids: CASRQGQGVTYEQYV. The CDR3 nucleotides are TGTGCCAGCAGACAGGGGCAGGGAGTGACCTACGAGCAGTACGTC.

The V call is TRBV5-5, the J call TRBJ2-3; 8 nucleotides match TRBD1. This CDR3 contains 15 residues. Germline CDR1 SGHKS, CDR2 YYEKEE (reference sequence). V shed 2 bases, J shed 5 bases, and the junction held 7 bases outside the gene matches. The CDR3 sequence: CASSLRRQGLDTQYF. DNA for the CDR3: TGTGCCAGCAGCTTACGGAGACAGGGGCTAGATACGCAGTATTTT.

A few counts support this clonotype. The chain is built from TRBV5-1 and TRBJ2-2; D possibly corresponds to TRBD2 (7 bases). V lost 1 base and J 0 bases, leaving 13 bases between the germline ends. The CDR3 extends over 17 amino acids. CDR1 is SGHRS and CDR2 is YFSETQ in the germline V gene. DNA for the CDR3: TGCGCCAGCAGCTTGCGAGGGGGGGGCACGAACACCGGGGAGCTGTTTTTT. Its translation is CASSLRGGGTNTGELFF.

This clonotype was counted many times. The chain employs TRBV6-5 and TRBJ1-2; weak D call: TRBD1 (6 bases). Germline-derived CDR1 and CDR2 are MNHEY and SVGAGI. The CDR3 consists of 17 residues. Trimming cost V 5 bases and J 8 bases, with 27 bases left between them. In DNA form, the CDR3 reads TGTGCCAGCAGTCCTGGTGGGGCGGTACAGGGATTGGGAGGCTACACCTTC. Translation: CASSPGGAVQGLGGYTF.

The table lists this clonotype with a few counts. The V gene is TRBV4-2, the J gene TRBJ1-2, with TRBD1 matching 7 bases. The CDR3 extends over 14 amino acids. Unmatched junction bases numbered 1, after V lost 0 bases and J lost 3 bases. CDR1 is LGHNA and CDR2 is YNFKEQ in the germline V gene. Written as DNA, the CDR3 is TGTGCCAGCAGCCAAGAAGGGGGCGACTATGGCTACACCTTC. Translated, it gives CASSQEGGDYGYTF.

This chain's CDR3 is CASSPSRSYNEQFF. The CDR3 nucleotides read TGTGCCAGCAGCCCATCACGCTCCTACAATGAGCAGTTCTTC. The V gene is TRBV7-2, the J gene TRBJ2-1; no firm D call. The CDR3 is made up of 14 amino acids. Looked up from germline, CDR1 is SGHTA and CDR2 is FQGNSA. V dropped 5 bases and J dropped 0 bases, with 8 bases sitting between them.

The chain uses TRBV29-1 and TRBJ2-7; D uncertain. The CDR3 loop spans 11 amino acids. Germline V gene sequence: CDR1 SQVTM, CDR2 ANQGSEA. Trimming took off 4 bases at V and 3 bases at J, with 7 bases between the two ends. The CDR3 DNA follows: TGCAGCGTTGCCACACTCTACGAGCAGTACTTC. Its protein is CSVATLYEQYF.

This sequence joins TRBV20-1 and TRBJ2-4; weak D call: TRBD1 (6 bases). Looked up from germline, CDR1 is DFQATT and CDR2 is SNEGSKA (reference sequence). Trimming pared 6 bases from V and 7 bases from J, leaving 13 bases between. The CDR3 has 12 residues. CDR3 amino acids: CSADTGWNIQYF. The CDR3 DNA is TGCAGTGCCGACACAGGGTGGAACATTCAGTACTTC.

This clonotype was counted a single time. J is TRBJ1-5 and V is TRBV24-1; no clear D gene. V was cut by 3 bases and J by 2 bases, with 10 bases left in between. Per germline, CDR1 KGHDR and CDR2 SFDVKD. The CDR3 has 15 amino acids. Here the CDR3 reads CATSDGQIGNQPQHF. CDR3 in DNA: TGTGCCACCAGTGATGGGCAGATAGGCAATCAGCCCCAGCATTTT.

In its sample, this clonotype was seen many times. This chain connects TRBV7-2 to TRBJ2-3, with D perhaps matching TRBD2 (6 bases). The CDR3 consists of 15 residues. Trimming removed 5 bases at V and 1 base at J, with 13 bases between. Germline CDR1 SGHTA, CDR2 FQGNSA. CDR3 coding DNA: TGTGCCAGCAGCCCACCTCCGGGGGGCACAGATACGCAGTATTTT. Translating it yields CASSPPPGGTDTQYF.

The genes are TRBV7-3 and TRBJ2-3, with D tentatively TRBD2 (5 bases). Trimming pared 2 bases from V and 6 bases from J, leaving 12 bases between. CDR3 size: 14 residues. Germline V gene lookup returns CDR1 SGHTA and CDR2 FQGTGA. The CDR3 sequence is CASSLLAHPDTQYF. The CDR3 coding sequence is TGTGCCAGCAGCTTACTAGCCCACCCCGATACGCAGTATTTT.

This clonotype appeared a few times. The chain recombines TRBV7-9 with TRBJ2-7; TRBD1 agrees at 7 bases. CDR3 size: 14 residues. CDR1 and CDR2 (germline): SEHNR, FQNEAQ (reference sequence). Trimming took 1 base from V and 7 from J; bases not matched to a gene: 7. The CDR3 DNA is TGTGCCAGCAGCTTAGACAGGGGCTGGTCTGAGCAGTACTTC. Translating gives CASSLDRGWSEQYF.

The chain recombines TRBV27 with TRBJ1-5, with TRBD1 as a possible D gene (6 bases). Germline V gene lookup returns CDR1 MNHEY and CDR2 SMNVEV (reference sequence). The CDR3 runs to 15 residues. V was clipped by 4 bases and J by 4 bases, with 14 bases between them. In nucleotides, the CDR3 is TGTGCCAGCAGTTCCAGTTGGGGGGCAAATCAGCCCCAGCATTTT. Translated: CASSSSWGANQPQHF.